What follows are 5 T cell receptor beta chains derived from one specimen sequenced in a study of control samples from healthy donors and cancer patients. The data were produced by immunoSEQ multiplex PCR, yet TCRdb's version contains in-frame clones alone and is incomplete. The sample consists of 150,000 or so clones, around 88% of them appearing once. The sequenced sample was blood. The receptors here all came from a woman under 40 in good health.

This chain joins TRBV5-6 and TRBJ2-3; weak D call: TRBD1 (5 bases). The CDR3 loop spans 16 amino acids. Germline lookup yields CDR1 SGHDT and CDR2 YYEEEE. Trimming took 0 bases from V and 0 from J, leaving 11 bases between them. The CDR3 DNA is TGTGCCAGCAGCTTGGCCTCTGGGGCTAGCACAGATACGCAGTATTTT. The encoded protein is CASSLASGASTDTQYF.

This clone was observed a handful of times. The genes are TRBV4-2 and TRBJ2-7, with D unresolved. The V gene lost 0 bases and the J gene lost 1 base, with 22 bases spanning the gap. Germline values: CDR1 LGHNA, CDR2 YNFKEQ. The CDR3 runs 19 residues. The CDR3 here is CASSQDNPKAQPSSYEQYV. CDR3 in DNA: TGTGCCAGCAGCCAAGACAACCCCAAAGCCCAGCCCTCTTCCTACGAGCAGTACGTC.

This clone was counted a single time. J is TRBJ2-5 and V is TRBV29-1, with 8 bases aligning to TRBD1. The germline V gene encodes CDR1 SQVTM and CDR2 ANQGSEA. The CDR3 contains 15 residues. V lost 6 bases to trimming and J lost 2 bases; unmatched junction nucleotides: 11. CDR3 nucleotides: TGCAGCGTGGTCCCCAGGGGGCTGGGGCAAGAGACCCAGTACTTC. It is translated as CSVVPRGLGQETQYF.

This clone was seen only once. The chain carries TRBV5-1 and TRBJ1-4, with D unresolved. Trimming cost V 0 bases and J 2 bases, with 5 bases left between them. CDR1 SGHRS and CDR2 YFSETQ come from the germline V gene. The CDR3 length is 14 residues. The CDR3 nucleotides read TGCGCCAGCAGCTTGGCAGGCACTAATGAAAAACTGTTTTTT. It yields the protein CASSLAGTNEKLFF.

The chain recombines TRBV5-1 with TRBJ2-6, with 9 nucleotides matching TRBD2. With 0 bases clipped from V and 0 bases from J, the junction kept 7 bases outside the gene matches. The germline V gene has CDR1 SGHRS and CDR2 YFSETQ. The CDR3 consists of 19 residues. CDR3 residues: CASSLDPLAGSSGANVLTF. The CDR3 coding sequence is TGCGCCAGCAGCTTGGACCCTCTAGCGGGGTCCTCTGGGGCCAACGTCCTGACTTTC.